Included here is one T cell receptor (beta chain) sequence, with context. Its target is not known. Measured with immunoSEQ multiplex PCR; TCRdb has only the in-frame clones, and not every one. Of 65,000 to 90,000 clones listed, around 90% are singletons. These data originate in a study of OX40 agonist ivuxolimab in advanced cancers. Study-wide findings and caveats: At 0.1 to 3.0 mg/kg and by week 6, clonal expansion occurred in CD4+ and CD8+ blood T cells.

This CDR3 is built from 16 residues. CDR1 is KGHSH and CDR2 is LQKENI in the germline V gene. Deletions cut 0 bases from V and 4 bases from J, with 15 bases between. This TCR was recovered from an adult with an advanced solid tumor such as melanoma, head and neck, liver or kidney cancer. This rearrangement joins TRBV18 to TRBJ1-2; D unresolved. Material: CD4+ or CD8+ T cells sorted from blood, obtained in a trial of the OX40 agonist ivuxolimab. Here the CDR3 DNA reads TGTGCCAGCTCACCACCGGATTTTCCAACGGTCTATGGCTACACCTTC. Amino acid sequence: CASSPPDFPTVYGYTF.